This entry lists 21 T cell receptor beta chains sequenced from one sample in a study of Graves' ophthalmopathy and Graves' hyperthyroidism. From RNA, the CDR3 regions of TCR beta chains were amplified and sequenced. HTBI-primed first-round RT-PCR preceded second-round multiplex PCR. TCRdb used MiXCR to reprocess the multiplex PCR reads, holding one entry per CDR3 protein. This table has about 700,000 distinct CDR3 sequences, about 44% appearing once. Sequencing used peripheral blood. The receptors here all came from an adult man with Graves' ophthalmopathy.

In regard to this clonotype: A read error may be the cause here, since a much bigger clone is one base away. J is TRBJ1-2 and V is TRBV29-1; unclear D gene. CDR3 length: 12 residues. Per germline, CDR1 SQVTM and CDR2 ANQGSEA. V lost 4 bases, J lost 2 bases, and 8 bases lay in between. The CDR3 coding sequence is TGCAGCGTTGGCAGAAAGAACTATGGCTACACCTTC. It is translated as CSVGRKNYGYTF.

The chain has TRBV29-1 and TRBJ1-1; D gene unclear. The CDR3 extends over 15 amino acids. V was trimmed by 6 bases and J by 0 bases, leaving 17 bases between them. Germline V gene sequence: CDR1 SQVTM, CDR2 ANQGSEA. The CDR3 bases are TGCAGCGTAGCCGGAGGAGGCCACATGAACACTGAAGCTTTCTTT. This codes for CSVAGGGHMNTEAFF. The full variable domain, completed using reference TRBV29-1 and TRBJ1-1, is SAVISQKPSRDICQRGTSLTIQCQVDSQVTMMFWYRQQPGQSLTLIATANQGSEATYESGFVIDKFPISRPNLTFSTLTVSNMSPEDSSIYLCSVAGGGHMNTEAFFGQGTRLTVV.

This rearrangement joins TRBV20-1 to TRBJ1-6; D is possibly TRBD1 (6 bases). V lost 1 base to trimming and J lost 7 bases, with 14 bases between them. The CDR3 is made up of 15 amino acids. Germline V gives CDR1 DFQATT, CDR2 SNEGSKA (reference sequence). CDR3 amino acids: CSARANEGGNSPLHF. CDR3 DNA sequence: TGCAGTGCTAGAGCAAATGAGGGGGGGAATTCACCCCTCCACTTT.

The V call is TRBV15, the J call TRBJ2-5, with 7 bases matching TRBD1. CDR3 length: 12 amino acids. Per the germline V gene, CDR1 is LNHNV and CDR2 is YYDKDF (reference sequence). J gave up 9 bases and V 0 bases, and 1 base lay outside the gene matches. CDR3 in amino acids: CATSREQGAQYF. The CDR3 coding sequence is TGTGCCACCAGCAGAGAGCAGGGGGCCCAGTACTTC.

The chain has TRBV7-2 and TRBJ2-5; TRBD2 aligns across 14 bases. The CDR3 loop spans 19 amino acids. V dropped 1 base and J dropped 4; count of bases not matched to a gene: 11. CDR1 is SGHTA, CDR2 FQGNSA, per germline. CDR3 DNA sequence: TGTGCCAGCAGCTTAGTCTTTCGGGGACTAGCGGGGGCTCGAGAGACCCAGTACTTC. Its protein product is CASSLVFRGLAGARETQYF.

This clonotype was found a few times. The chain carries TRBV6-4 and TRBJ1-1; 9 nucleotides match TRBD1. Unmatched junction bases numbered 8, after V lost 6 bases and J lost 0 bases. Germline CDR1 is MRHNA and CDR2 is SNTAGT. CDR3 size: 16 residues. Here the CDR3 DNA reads TGTGCCAGCAGCACGGGACAGGGCACCTTGAACACTGAAGCTTTCTTT. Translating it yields CASSTGQGTLNTEAFF.

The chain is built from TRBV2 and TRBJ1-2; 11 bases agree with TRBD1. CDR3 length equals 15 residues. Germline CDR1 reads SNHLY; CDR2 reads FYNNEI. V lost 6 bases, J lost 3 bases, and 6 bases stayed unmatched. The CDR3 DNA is TGTGCCAGCAGAGACGGACAGGGGGCTTACTATGGCTACACCTTC. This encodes CASRDGQGAYYGYTF.

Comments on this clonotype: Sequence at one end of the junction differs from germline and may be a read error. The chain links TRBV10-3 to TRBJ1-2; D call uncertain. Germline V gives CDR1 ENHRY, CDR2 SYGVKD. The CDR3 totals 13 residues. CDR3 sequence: CASSESYSGGYTF. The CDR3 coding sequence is TGTGCCAGCAGTGAATCTTATTCGGGTGGCTACACCTTC.

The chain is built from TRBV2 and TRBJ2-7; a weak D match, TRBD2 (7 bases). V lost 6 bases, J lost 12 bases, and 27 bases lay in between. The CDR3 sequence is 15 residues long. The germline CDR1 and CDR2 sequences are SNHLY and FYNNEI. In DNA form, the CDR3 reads TGTGCCAGCAGCCCAGAGGGGGGGGGCGACAGTGATATGTACTTC. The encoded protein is CASSPEGGGDSDMYF.

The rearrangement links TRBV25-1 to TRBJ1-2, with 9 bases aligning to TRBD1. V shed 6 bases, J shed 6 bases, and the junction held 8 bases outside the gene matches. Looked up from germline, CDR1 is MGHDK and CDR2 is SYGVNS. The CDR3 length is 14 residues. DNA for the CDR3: TGTGCCAGCAGCCCAACCGGGACAGGGAATGGCTACACCTTC. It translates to CASSPTGTGNGYTF.

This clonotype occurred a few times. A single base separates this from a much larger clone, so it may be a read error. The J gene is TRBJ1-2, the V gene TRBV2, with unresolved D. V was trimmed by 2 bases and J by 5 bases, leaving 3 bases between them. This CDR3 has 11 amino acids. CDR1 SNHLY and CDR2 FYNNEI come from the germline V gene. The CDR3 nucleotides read TGTGCCAGCAGTGAATGGTATGGCTACACCTTC. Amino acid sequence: CASSEWYGYTF.

The CDR3 loop is CASSLGGPYTEAFF. The CDR3 DNA is TGTGCCAGCAGCTTAGGGGGGCCTTACACTGAAGCTTTCTTT. The gene calls are TRBV7-9 and TRBJ1-1; maybe TRBD1 (6 bases). Per germline, CDR1 SEHNR and CDR2 FQNEAQ (reference sequence). There are 14 residues in the CDR3. The germline V and J ends were trimmed by 1 base and 3 bases, with 9 bases remaining between them.

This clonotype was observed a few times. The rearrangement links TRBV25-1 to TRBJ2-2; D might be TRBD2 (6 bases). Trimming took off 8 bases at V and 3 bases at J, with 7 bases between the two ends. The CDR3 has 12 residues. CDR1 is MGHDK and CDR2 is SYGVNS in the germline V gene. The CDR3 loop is CASREYTGELFF. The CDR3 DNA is TGTGCCAGCCGGGAGTACACCGGGGAGCTGTTTTTT.

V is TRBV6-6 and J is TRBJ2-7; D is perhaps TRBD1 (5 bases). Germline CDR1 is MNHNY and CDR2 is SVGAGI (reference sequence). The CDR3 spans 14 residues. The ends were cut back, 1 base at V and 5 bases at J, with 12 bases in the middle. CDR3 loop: CASSYLSGNDEQYF. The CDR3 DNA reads TGTGCCAGCAGTTACTTATCAGGGAACGACGAGCAGTACTTC.

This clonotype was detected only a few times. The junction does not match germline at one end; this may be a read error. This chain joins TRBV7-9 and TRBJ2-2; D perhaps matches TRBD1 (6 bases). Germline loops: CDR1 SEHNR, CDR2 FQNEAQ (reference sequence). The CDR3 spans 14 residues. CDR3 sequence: CASSEGHHTGELFF. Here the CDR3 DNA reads TGCGCCAGCAGCGAGGGACATCACACCGGGGAGCTGTTTTTT.

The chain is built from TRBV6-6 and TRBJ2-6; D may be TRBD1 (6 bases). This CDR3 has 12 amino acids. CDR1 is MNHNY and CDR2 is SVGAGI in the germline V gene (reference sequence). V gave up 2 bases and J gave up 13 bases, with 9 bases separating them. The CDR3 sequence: CASSYGGRVLTF. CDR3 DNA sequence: TGTGCCAGCAGTTACGGGGGCAGGGTCCTGACTTTC.

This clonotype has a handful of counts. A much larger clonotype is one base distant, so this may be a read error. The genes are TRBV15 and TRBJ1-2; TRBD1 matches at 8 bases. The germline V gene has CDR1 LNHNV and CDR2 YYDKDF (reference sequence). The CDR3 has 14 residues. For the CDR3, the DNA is TGTGCCGCCAGCAGGTCCGGGACAGGTGACTCCTACACCTTC. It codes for CAASRSGTGDSYTF. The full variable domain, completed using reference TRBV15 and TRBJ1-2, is DAMVIQNPRYQVTQFGKPVTLSCSQTLNHNVMYWYQQKSSQAPKLLFHYYDKDFNNEADTPDNFQSRRPNTSFCFLDIRSPGLGDTAMYLCAASRSGTGDSYTFGSGTRLTVV.

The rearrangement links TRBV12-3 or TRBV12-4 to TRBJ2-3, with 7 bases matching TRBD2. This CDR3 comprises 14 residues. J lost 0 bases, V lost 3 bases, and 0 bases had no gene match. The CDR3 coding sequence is TGTGCCAGCAGTTTGCGGGAGAGCACAGATACGCAGTATTTT. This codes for CASSLRESTDTQYF.

Written as DNA, the CDR3 is TGTGCAGCTACAGGGAACACCGGGGAGCTGTTTTTT. Translating it yields CAATGNTGELFF. The chain joins TRBV25-1 to TRBJ2-2, with D possibly TRBD1 on 5 matching bases. This CDR3 has 12 residues. Germline CDR1 reads MGHDK; CDR2 reads SYGVNS.

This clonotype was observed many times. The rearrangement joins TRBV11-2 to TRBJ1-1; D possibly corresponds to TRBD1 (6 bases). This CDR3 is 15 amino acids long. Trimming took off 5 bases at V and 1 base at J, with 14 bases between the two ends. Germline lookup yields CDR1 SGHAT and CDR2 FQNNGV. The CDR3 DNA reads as TGTGCCAGCAGCGTAAGGACAGCGGGGAACACTGAAGCTTTCTTT. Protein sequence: CASSVRTAGNTEAFF. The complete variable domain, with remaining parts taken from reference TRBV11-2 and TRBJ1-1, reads EAGVAQSPRYKIIEKRQSVAFWCNPISGHATLYWYQQILGQGPKLLIQFQNNGVVDDSQLPKDRFSAERLKGVDSTLKIQPAKLEDSAVYLCASSVRTAGNTEAFFGQGTRLTVV.

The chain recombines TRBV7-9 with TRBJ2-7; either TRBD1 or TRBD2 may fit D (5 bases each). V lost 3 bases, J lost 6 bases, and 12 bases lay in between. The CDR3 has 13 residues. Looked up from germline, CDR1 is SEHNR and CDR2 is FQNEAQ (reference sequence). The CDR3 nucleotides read TGTGCCAGCAGCTTTGGTCCGGGGCTCGAGCAGTACTTC. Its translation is CASSFGPGLEQYF. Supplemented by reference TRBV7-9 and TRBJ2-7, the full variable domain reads DTGVSQNPRHKITKRGQNVTFRCDPISEHNRLYWYRQTLGQGPEFLTYFQNEAQLEKSRLLSDRFSAERPKGSFSTLEIQRTEQGDSAMYLCASSFGPGLEQYFGPGTRLTVT.